The 22 T cell receptor beta chains below were found in one sample sequenced in a study of regulatory T cells in long-lasting Graves disease. Regarding time point: newly diagnosed GD, antithyroid drugs for less than 3 months. After RNA was extracted from PBMCs, the TCR library was made from it. Construction of TCR beta libraries relied on iRepertoire HTBI primers and on Arm-PCR targeting CDR3 regions. TCRdb processed the multiplex PCR reads anew with MiXCR; each CDR3 protein has one entry. The sample consists of some 240,000 distinct CDR3 sequences, around a fifth of them appearing once. These sequences were also reported in another study, on T cells in Graves' hyperthyroidism and ophthalmopathy.

The specimen comprised peripheral blood mononuclear cells (PBMCs), sampled at new diagnosis, from a patient treated with antithyroid drugs. These receptor sequences come from a woman aged 25 to 39 with Graves disease.

This clonotype was found a few times. A read error is possible here, since a much larger clone lies one base away. J is TRBJ1-6 and V is TRBV3-1; TRBD1 agrees at 7 bases. In germline, CDR1 is LGHDT, CDR2 YNNKEL (reference sequence). The V gene end was trimmed by 0 bases and the J gene end by 15 bases; junction bases not matched to a gene: 8. The CDR3 has 14 amino acids. CDR3 in DNA: TGTGCCAGCAGCCAAGATCGCGGGACAGCTTACCTCCACTTT. It encodes CASSQDRGTAYLHF.

This clonotype has ten or more counts. The V call is TRBV13, the J call TRBJ1-1, with TRBD1 matching 9 bases. Germline CDR1 and CDR2: PRHDT and FYEKMQ (reference sequence). The V and J ends lost 2 bases and 11 bases, in that order; junction bases with no gene match: 6. This CDR3 comprises 13 residues. CDR3 region: CASSLRTGAAAFF. CDR3 nucleotide sequence: TGTGCCAGCAGCTTAAGGACAGGGGCCGCGGCTTTCTTT.

For this clonotype: This CDR3 fails to terminate in the conserved phenylalanine or tryptophan, so it likely reflects a read error. This chain links TRBV7-9 with TRBJ2-5, with D perhaps matching TRBD1 (5 bases). CDR1 SEHNR and CDR2 FQNEAQ come from the germline V gene (reference sequence). The V and J ends lost 5 bases and 0 bases respectively, with 13 bases between them. The CDR3 has 15 amino acids. The CDR3 sequence is CASSPPGHHQETQYL. The CDR3 nucleotides are TGTGCCAGCAGCCCCCCCGGACACCACCAAGAGACCCAGTACCTC.

This clonotype was seen repeatedly, ten times or more. The rearrangement joins TRBV2 to TRBJ1-1; D uncertain. Trimming shortened V by 6 bases and J by 4 bases, and 15 bases separated the two germline ends. Germline CDR1 and CDR2: SNHLY and FYNNEI. This CDR3 is 14 amino acids long. The CDR3 DNA is TGTGCCAGCAGCCCGCATACAGTCCCCACTGAAGCTTTCTTT. Translating gives CASSPHTVPTEAFF.

For this clonotype: The CDR3 end shows no conserved phenylalanine or tryptophan, and so a read error is likely. The chain is built from TRBV5-4 and TRBJ2-7; D gene unclear. The germline V gene has CDR1 SGHNT and CDR2 YYREEE (reference sequence). V was pared by 10 bases and J by 0 bases, with 14 bases between. The CDR3 totals 13 residues. This CDR3 is CASGRFSSYEQYL. CDR3 in DNA: TGTGCCTCCGGTCGGTTTAGCTCCTACGAGCAGTACCTC.

This clonotype was counted ten times or more. J is TRBJ1-4 and V is TRBV28, with D perhaps matching TRBD1 (6 bases). V gave up 6 bases and J gave up 8 bases, with 16 bases separating them. The germline V gene encodes CDR1 MDHEN and CDR2 SYDVKM. This CDR3 has 14 residues. This CDR3 is CASSPSGVYEKLFF. The CDR3 DNA reads TGTGCCAGCAGCCCTTCAGGGGTATACGAAAAACTGTTTTTT. Supplemented by reference TRBV28 and TRBJ1-4, the full variable domain reads DVKVTQSSRYLVKRTGEKVFLECVQDMDHENMFWYRQDPGLGLRLIYFSYDVKMKEKGDIPEGYSVSREKKERFSLILESASTNQTSMYLCASSPSGVYEKLFFGSGTQLSVL.

This clonotype was seen at least ten times. This chain joins TRBV4-2 and TRBJ1-1; TRBD1 might be the D (6 bases). Germline V gene lookup returns CDR1 LGHNA and CDR2 YNFKEQ. CDR3 length equals 14 residues. Between the trimmed V and J ends, which lost 4 bases and 8 bases, there was a span of 17 bases. CDR3 amino acids: CASSPTNRDKEAFF. CDR3 nucleotides: TGTGCCAGCAGCCCTACCAACAGGGACAAAGAAGCTTTCTTT.

This clonotype was seen at least ten times. This rearrangement joins TRBV28 to TRBJ2-6; the match to TRBD1 covers 7 bases. Germline assignment: CDR1 MDHEN and CDR2 SYDVKM. CDR3 length equals 15 residues. J gave up 2 bases and V 5 bases, and 3 bases lay outside the gene matches. CDR3 loop: CASSPQGAGANVLTF. The CDR3 DNA sequence: TGTGCCAGCAGTCCGCAGGGGGCTGGGGCCAACGTCCTGACTTTC.

This clonotype was counted at least ten times. The chain joins TRBV28 to TRBJ1-2; D might be TRBD1 (5 bases). V lost 3 bases and J 3 bases, leaving 8 bases between the germline ends. This CDR3 contains 13 residues. CDR1 MDHEN and CDR2 SYDVKM come from the germline V gene. CDR3 region: CASSLRGDYGYTF. CDR3 DNA: TGTGCCAGCAGTTTGAGGGGTGACTATGGCTACACCTTC.

This clonotype was seen ten or more times. The chain has TRBV4-1 and TRBJ1-1; the match to TRBD1 covers 7 bases. The CDR3 consists of 15 residues. The junction had 12 bases not matched to a gene; V was cut back by 3 bases and J by 8 bases. The V gene's germline CDR1 is MGHRA and CDR2 YSYEKL. CDR3 residues: CASSQRRDRGPEAFF. CDR3 DNA: TGCGCCAGCAGCCAGCGCCGGGACAGAGGCCCCGAAGCTTTCTTT.

This clonotype was counted at least ten times. The V call is TRBV19, the J call TRBJ1-2; 9 bases are a match to TRBD1. After removal of 6 bases from V and 8 bases from J, the junction contained 7 bases not matched to a gene. CDR1 and CDR2 (germline): LNHDA, SQIVND (reference sequence). The CDR3 is 13 residues long. In DNA form, the CDR3 reads TGTGCCAGTAGGGGACAGGGCCTAGGAGGCTACACCTTC. Protein: CASRGQGLGGYTF.

This clonotype was counted at least ten times. V usage is TRBV12-3 or TRBV12-4 and J usage is TRBJ1-1, with TRBD1 as a possible D gene (5 bases). The CDR3 consists of 14 residues. The V end was cut by 0 bases, the J end by 8 bases, with 13 bases between. This chain's CDR3 is CASSLAGTGKEAFF. CDR3 in DNA: TGTGCCAGCAGTTTAGCGGGGACCGGTAAAGAAGCTTTCTTT.

The table lists this clonotype with many counts. CDR3 region: CASRRGYDYGYTF. The CDR3 coding sequence is TGTGCCAGCAGAAGAGGGTACGACTATGGCTACACCTTC. This sequence joins TRBV25-1 and TRBJ1-2; no clear D gene. The germline V and J ends were trimmed by 6 bases and 3 bases, with 11 bases remaining between them. Germline V gene lookup returns CDR1 MGHDK and CDR2 SYGVNS. The CDR3 is 13 residues long.

This clonotype has a count of ten or more. The chain has TRBV19 and TRBJ1-2, with 11 positions matching TRBD1. The junction had 5 bases not matched to a gene; V was cut back by 10 bases and J by 4 bases. The germline gives CDR1 LNHDA, CDR2 SQIVND (reference sequence). The CDR3 runs 13 residues. CDR3 sequence reads: CATWGTGGYGYTF. In DNA, the CDR3 is TGTGCCACCTGGGGGACAGGGGGCTATGGCTACACCTTC.

This clonotype was counted ten times or more. The rearrangement uses TRBV7-9 and TRBJ2-2; D is possibly TRBD1 or TRBD2 (5 bases each). Germline lookup yields CDR1 SEHNR and CDR2 FQNEAQ (reference sequence). The CDR3 is made up of 15 amino acids. With 4 bases removed from V and 7 bases from J, the gap between germline ends came to 16 bases. The CDR3 here is CASSSPRGLSGELFF. The DNA for the CDR3 is TGTGCCAGCAGCTCACCGAGGGGTTTAAGCGGGGAGCTGTTTTTT.

This chain connects TRBV14 to TRBJ1-1; perhaps TRBD1 as D (6 bases). The CDR3 extends over 17 amino acids. Germline lookup yields CDR1 SGHDN and CDR2 FVKESK. With 1 base removed from V and 4 bases from J, the gap between germline ends came to 19 bases. The CDR3 bases are TGTGCCAGCAGCCAAGGTGATTACAGGGTGAGGAGCACTGAAGCTTTCTTT. This translates into CASSQGDYRVRSTEAFF.

This clonotype was counted ten times or more. V usage is TRBV4-1 and J usage is TRBJ1-1, with D possibly TRBD1 on 5 matching bases. V was cut by 1 base and J by 2 bases, with 8 bases left in between. Germline V gene data show CDR1 as MGHRA and CDR2 as YSYEKL. The CDR3 length is 14 residues. CDR3 protein: CASSQGGVNTEAFF. In DNA form, the CDR3 reads TGCGCCAGCAGCCAAGGAGGGGTTAACACTGAAGCTTTCTTT.

V gene TRBV11-2 combines with J gene TRBJ2-7; 8 bases line up with TRBD1. The junction had 3 bases not matched to a gene; V was cut back by 2 bases and J by 0 bases. The CDR3 spans 15 residues. Germline CDR1 and CDR2: SGHAT and FQNNGV. The CDR3 region has the DNA TGTGCCAGCAGCTTACAGGGGGCAAGCTCCTACGAGCAGTACTTC. Residues: CASSLQGASSYEQYF.

There are many counts of this clonotype. The chain joins TRBV28 to TRBJ1-1; D remains ambiguous. The CDR3 is made up of 14 amino acids. Trimming cost V 5 bases and J 3 bases, with 13 bases left between them. The germline gives CDR1 MDHEN, CDR2 SYDVKM. The CDR3 protein is CASSPHRLDTEAFF. The CDR3, as DNA: TGTGCCAGCAGTCCCCATAGACTAGACACTGAAGCTTTCTTT.

This clonotype was found a few times. The V call is TRBV20-1, the J call TRBJ1-1; TRBD1 might be the D (6 bases). The CDR3 length is 13 residues. Germline-derived CDR1 and CDR2 are DFQATT and SNEGSKA (reference sequence). V lost 6 bases to trimming and J lost 3 bases, with 14 bases between them. CDR3 residues: CSALRGRYTEAFF. The DNA of the CDR3 is TGCAGTGCCCTCCGGGGGCGATACACTGAAGCTTTCTTT.

This clonotype was seen at least ten times. This chain links TRBV30 with TRBJ2-1, with 7 bases that match TRBD2. Per germline, CDR1 GTSNPN and CDR2 SVGIG (reference sequence). The CDR3 has 15 amino acids. Trimming at V came to 0 bases and at J to 4 bases, leaving 6 bases not matched to a gene. DNA for the CDR3: TGTGCCTGGAGTGTAAGCCTAGCGGAGTACAATGAGCAGTTCTTC. Protein sequence: CAWSVSLAEYNEQFF.

CDR3 residues: CASSPYILNTEAFF. The CDR3 region has the DNA TGTGCCAGCAGTCCATACATATTGAACACTGAAGCTTTCTTT. J is TRBJ1-1 and V is TRBV28; D remains ambiguous. Germline V gives CDR1 MDHEN, CDR2 SYDVKM. V lost 5 bases, J lost 0 bases, and 10 bases lay in between. This CDR3 region has 14 residues.